Listed below are T cell receptor beta chains from one sample, sequenced in a study of blood T cell repertoires in COVID-19. Profiling relied on immunoSEQ multiplex PCR, and the TCRdb table lists in-frame clones only, not all of them. The table includes about 220,000 clones, under 90% detected once. Specimen: peripheral blood. The receptor source for this set is a woman of 80 years or more with acute or convalescent COVID-19. Both conserved end residues are part of each CDR3. A D gene is named only where the DNA matches it firmly. Part of the rows lack a size; the others show once, few, many or a class for expanded clones.

length,V,J,D,size,DNA,CDR3
16,TRBV28,TRBJ2-7,TRBD2,.,TGTGCCAGCAGTTTCACACTAGCGGGGCTGTCCTACGAGCAGTACTTC,CASSFTLAGLSYEQYF
15,TRBV2,TRBJ1-2,.,.,TGTGCCAGCAACCGAGTGGTGAAGATTCCCTATGGCTACACCTTC,CASNRVVKIPYGYTF
13,TRBV6-5,TRBJ1-5,.,.,TGTGCCAGCAGAGGGGGAGGGAATCAGCCCCAGCATTTT,CASRGGGNQPQHF
15,TRBV6-5,TRBJ2-7,TRBD2,.,TGTGCCAGCAGTTACTGGACTAGCGGGGAGAGGGAGCAGTACTTC,CASSYWTSGEREQYF
14,TRBV27,TRBJ1-5,.,few,TGTGCCAGCGCCCCGGGTCGCCGGGTAGGGCCCCAGCATTTT,CASAPGRRVGPQHF
12,TRBV2,TRBJ1-1,.,many,TGTGCCAGCAGTGTTCTAAACACTGAAGCTTTCTTT,CASSVLNTEAFF
15,TRBV10-3,TRBJ2-7,TRBD1,few,TGTGCCATCAGTCCCGGGACAGGGGAAAGCTACGAGCAGTACTTC,CAISPGTGESYEQYF
16,TRBV5-1,TRBJ2-5,TRBD1,.,TGCGCCAGCAGCTTGGGTCAGGGGGCCCACCAAGAGACCCAGTACTTC,CASSLGQGAHQETQYF
14,TRBV12-5,TRBJ2-1,.,.,TGTGCTAGTGGTTTGGAAACTCCACGAAGTGAGCAGTTCTTC,CASGLETPRSEQFF
13,TRBV19,TRBJ1-2,TRBD1,.,TGTGCCAGTGAACCGACAGGGACATATGGCTACACCTTC,CASEPTGTYGYTF
15,TRBV5-6,TRBJ2-7,TRBD1,.,TGTGCCAGCAGCTATGGACAGGAGAGCTCCTACGAGCAGTACTTC,CASSYGQESSYEQYF
17,TRBV7-2,TRBJ2-3,TRBD2,.,TGTGCCAGCAGCTCCCGAGGTCTAGCGGGGGGCGGAGATACGCAGTATTTT,CASSSRGLAGGGDTQYF
16,TRBV29-1,TRBJ2-2,.,.,TGCAGCGTTGAAGAAAGAAAAGGGGGGGTCACCGGGGAGCTGTTTTTT,CSVEERKGGVTGELFF
14,TRBV6-5,TRBJ1-5,.,.,TGTGCCGCGGGAAAGACTTATAGCAATCAGCCCCAGCATTTT,CAAGKTYSNQPQHF
14,TRBV6-1,TRBJ1-1,.,once,TGTGCCAGCAGTGAAGCGGTAGGGGGTCGGTTTGCTTTCTTT,CASSEAVGGRFAFF
13,TRBV28,TRBJ1-6,.,.,TGTGCCACCTCTCGTTCGTTTAATTCACCCCTCCACTTT,CATSRSFNSPLHF
13,TRBV5-6,TRBJ1-1,.,few,TGTGCCAGCAGCTTGGCCGGAATCCGGGGAGCTTTCTTT,CASSLAGIRGAFF
12,TRBV11-1,TRBJ1-1,.,.,TGTGCCAGCCGCCAAGGGGACACTGAAGCTTTCTTT,CASRQGDTEAFF
16,TRBV19,TRBJ2-5,TRBD2,.,TGTGCCAGTAGTATAGCGGCTAGCGGGGGGCGCGGGACCCAGTACTTC,CASSIAASGGRGTQYF
14,TRBV5-1,TRBJ2-7,TRBD1,.,TGCGCCAGCAGCTTGGCCAGGGGGCATGACGAGCAGTACTTC,CASSLARGHDEQYF
13,TRBV2,TRBJ1-1,.,once,TGTGCCAGCAGTAGCCTCTTCAACACTGAAGCTTTCTTT,CASSSLFNTEAFF
16,TRBV27,TRBJ1-2,TRBD1,few,TGTGCCAGCACGACCAATCCGGGACAGGGGTTTGTTGGCTACACCTTC,CASTTNPGQGFVGYTF
15,TRBV5-4,TRBJ1-2,.,.,TGTGCCAGCAGCCCCCAGACAGGTGTAAGCGGTGGCTACACCTTC,CASSPQTGVSGGYTF
15,TRBV19,TRBJ2-3,TRBD2,.,TGTGCCAGTAGTACCCGACGGGGAGGGACAGATACGCAGTATTTT,CASSTRRGGTDTQYF
14,TRBV3-1/TRBV3-2,TRBJ1-1,TRBD1,once,TGTGCCAGCAGCCAGGCAGACAGGGGTACTGAAGCTTTCTTT,CASSQADRGTEAFF
15,TRBV2,TRBJ1-2,TRBD1,.,TGTGCCAGCAGTCCCCGACAGGGGTCTAACTATGGCTACACCTTC,CASSPRQGSNYGYTF
14,TRBV7-3,TRBJ2-1,.,once,TGTGCCAGCAGCTTAACAGATGAGTACAATGAGCAGTTCTTC,CASSLTDEYNEQFF
15,TRBV7-3,TRBJ2-2,TRBD2,.,TGTGCCAGCAGCTTAGCGGGGGGGAACACCGGGGAGCTGTTTTTT,CASSLAGGNTGELFF
14,TRBV7-9,TRBJ1-3,TRBD1,.,TGTGCCAGCAGCAACACAGGGGGCGGCCACACCATATATTTT,CASSNTGGGHTIYF